This note documents a single TCR beta chain sequence. Its binding antigen is unknown. Within one base of it there is no much larger clone, and no base qualities were kept. The CDR3 regions of human TCRbeta chains were analyzed by immunosequencing. The original methods were these. Repertoire TCRs were checked for matches against a reference library of SARS-CoV-2-specific TCRs that had been generated using the MIRA antigen-specificity platform. Breadth was defined as the fraction of unique TCRs that were SARS-CoV-2-associated. Depth was defined as the fraction of total T cells that were SARS-CoV-2-associated. Using the MIRA data, each spike-specific TCR was assigned both to the spike region to which the TCR was reactive and to a CD4 or CD8 class. Log10-transformed breadth and depth values were compared by one-way ANOVA with Sidak's multiple comparisons tests. Here the immuneACCESS table is served through TCRdb, limited to in-frame sequences with V and J called. Missing clones are a known gap in these copies; in checked studies unresolved V genes cover under half, and the rest lacks a known reason. For V, J and clone size, that table is used; D and trimming come from the DNA. Here the sample has 150,000 to 200,000 clones; around 87% occur a single time. Clones ranked in the top ten supply 2.7% of the sample.

The time point label on this specimen signifies: baseline before first vaccination. The treatment or condition label corresponds to: meningococcal conjugate vaccine given as trial control. Vaccinee samples came from UK trials COV001 and COV002, including a single-blind randomized controlled phase 2/3 trial of AZD1222 (ChAdOx1 nCoV-19) in healthy adults. For TCRbeta chain sequencing, PBMC samples were collected from trial participants at day 0 and at day 28 after the second dose. These data come from a study of T cell responses to AZD1222 COVID-19 vaccine (dated by TCRdb to the early 2020s). Looking at the study overall: TCR sequencing was performed for 230 to 250 trial participants, of whom around 210 were given two doses of AZD1222 and around 25 were given two doses of MenACWY control vaccine. Enrollment into the trials was organized by age into subgroups of 18-55, 56-69 and 70-plus years, and those subgroups contained about 160, 30 and 59 TCR-sequenced participants, respectively. Overall study results and their limits: No day 14 peak-response samples were available, so repertoires were characterized only after the peak T cell response. Participants were mostly white British, with more females than males. The authors suggested clonal diversity may have been underestimated. After two AZD1222 doses, spike-specific TCR breadth and depth were significantly higher than at day 0 and than in MenACWY recipients. Epitopes outside the regions mutated in the B.1.351 and B.1.1.7 variants were reportedly recognized by nearly half of the unique spike-specific TCRs. Conclusions about previously exposed vaccinees are limited, since just five or six AZD1222 recipients were seropositive for SARS-CoV-2 at baseline. Vaccine-associated CD4 TCRs spanned the whole spike protein, with dominant responses in regions 160-218 and 743-854. The 56-69-year group was small, and its depth increase did not reach significance, likely because of low power.

The germline V gene (reference sequence) gives CDR1 as GTSNPN and CDR2 as SVGIG. Trimming removed 2 bases from V and 4 bases from J; the gene matches leave 4 bases unexplained. Reading from cysteine to phenylalanine, the CDR3 counts 13 amino acids. Only the CDR3 DNA is retained, 39 bases long and in frame from the first base. Sequencing used peripheral blood, obtained on day 0 of MenACWY control vaccination. The clonotype originates from an adult in good health. Recombination joined TRBV30 with TRBJ2-5; 7 central bases correspond to TRBD2. The CDR3: CAWSFGEGETQYF. The sequenced DNA is TGTGCCTGGAGTTTTGGGGAGGGAGAGACCCAGTACTTC.